This T cell receptor beta chain originates from a study of blood T cell repertoires in COVID-19 (dated by TCRdb to about 2020). For the wider study: The collaborator samples originated in the United States, Italy and Spain and spanned the acute and convalescent phases of COVID-19. Where available, HLA class I and class II types were obtained from metadata supplied by the sample provider rather than from assay-based typing. Deeply sampled blood TCRbeta repertoires from subjects exposed to, actively infected with, or recovered from COVID-19 were included in the dataset. The samples were drawn from the first 160 participants of the ongoing ImmuneRACE study and from under 1,500 subjects provided by 6 global collaborators. The prospective study material was composed of cDNA or gDNA derived from T cells, B-cell-depleted T cells, or PBMCs. The repertoires were released in a freely available public database intended as a resource for research on the immune response to SARS-CoV-2. Nearly every sample came with metadata listing a de-identified subject ID, COVID-19 status, age in years and sex.

The immunoSEQ Assay, a bias-controlled multiplex PCR, was used to amplify TCRbeta CDR3 regions from genomic DNA. In the authors' own workflow: The number of nucleated cells in each sample was estimated from the amplification of reference gene primers within the assay. Sequence reads were collapsed and filtered to measure the absolute abundance of every unique TCRbeta CDR3 rearrangement. For each sample, productive Simpson clonality was calculated by taking the square root of Simpson's diversity index across productive rearrangements. The source is immuneACCESS, and TCRdb retained only in-frame sequences with V and J called. Part of the clones is not carried over; for the studies checked, unresolved V genes explain less than half of this, and the remainder is unexplained. V, J and clone size are taken as reported in that table, and D and trimming were inferred from the DNA itself. Across this sample there are 150,000 to 160,000 clones, with approximately 90% seen only once. The ten top clones hold 15% of the sample.

Remarks on this clone: This clone's antigen is unknown. Base qualities are missing; no much larger clone stands one base away.

Each collaborating institution followed its own protocols to collect whole blood in K2EDTA tubes. For TCRbeta analysis, collaborators shipped samples in one of three forms: frozen whole blood, isolated PBMCs, or DNA extracted from either of those sample types. The trim is 4 bases for V and 7 bases for J, with a gap of 10 bases between the germline ends. Reading the germline V gene gives CDR1 SGHAT and CDR2 FQNNGV. The CDR3 has 12 amino acids, counting the end cysteine and phenylalanine. CDR3 DNA only is kept here, 36 bases in frame from base 1. Study-level results and caveats: The amount of clinical and demographic metadata varied by source and participant and was provided uncurated.

The sequence came from a woman between 40 and 55 years old with acute or convalescent COVID-19. The sequenced sample consisted of peripheral blood. The rearranged chain carries TRBV11-2 and TRBJ1-2; 6 matching bases give a weak D call of TRBD1. The nucleotide sequence is TGTGCCAGCAGCTCAGGGGTGTCTGGCTACACCTTC. It is translated as CASSSGVSGYTF. Joined to the reference TRBV11-2 and TRBJ1-2 proteins, this CDR3 gives the full variable domain: EAGVAQSPRYKIIEKRQSVAFWCNPISGHATLYWYQQILGQGPKLLIQFQNNGVVDDSQLPKDRFSAERLKGVDSTLKIQPAKLEDSAVYLCASSSGVSGYTFGSGTRLTVV.